Listed below are T cell receptor beta chains from one sample, sequenced in a study of Ad26.COV2.S vaccination and SARS-CoV-2 variants. Only in-frame clones appear in the TCRdb table, and some are missing; sequencing was by immunoSEQ multiplex PCR. The sample records fewer than 500,000 clones, 80% to 90% being singletons. The sequences come from peripheral blood, collected in a trial of Ad26.COV2.S vaccine versus placebo. The receptors here all came from a person between 18 and 59 years old who received the Ad26.COV2.S COVID-19 vaccine or a placebo. Both conserved end residues are part of each CDR3. Each record gives: J gene, clone size, V gene, D gene, CDR3 protein, CDR3 DNA. The D gene is left open where the match is weak. Clone size is given for some rows only: seen once, a few or many times, or a class if the clone is expanded.

J gene: TRBJ1-4; clone size: NA; V gene: TRBV7-9; D gene: TRBD1; CDR3 protein: CASSRDRILTTNEKLFF; CDR3 DNA: TGTGCCAGCAGCCGGGACAGAATCCTAACGACTAATGAAAAACTGTTTTTT
J gene: TRBJ1-2; clone size: NA; V gene: TRBV5-5; D gene: NA; CDR3 protein: CASSLFPGARGYTF; CDR3 DNA: TGTGCCAGCAGCTTGTTCCCGGGGGCGCGGGGCTACACCTTC
J gene: TRBJ1-1; clone size: NA; V gene: TRBV6-2/TRBV6-3; D gene: NA; CDR3 protein: CASSSGGEVGNTEAFF; CDR3 DNA: TGTGCCAGCAGTTCTGGGGGTGAGGTTGGGAACACTGAAGCTTTCTTT
J gene: TRBJ1-2; clone size: once; V gene: TRBV21-1; D gene: NA; CDR3 protein: CASSTFLPGPSHGYTF; CDR3 DNA: TGTGCCAGCAGCACGTTCCTTCCGGGCCCCAGCCATGGCTACACCTTC
J gene: TRBJ1-1; clone size: NA; V gene: TRBV29-1; D gene: NA; CDR3 protein: CSVERGFPPGTEAFF; CDR3 DNA: TGCAGCGTTGAAAGAGGTTTCCCACCGGGCACTGAAGCTTTCTTT
J gene: TRBJ2-1; clone size: NA; V gene: TRBV3-1/TRBV3-2; D gene: NA; CDR3 protein: CASSQALSANEQFF; CDR3 DNA: TGTGCCAGCAGCCAAGCTTTGAGCGCCAATGAGCAGTTCTTC
J gene: TRBJ1-5; clone size: NA; V gene: TRBV6-1; D gene: NA; CDR3 protein: CASSESGTSNRQPQHF; CDR3 DNA: TGTGCCAGCAGTGAATCTGGGACCTCGAACCGTCAGCCCCAGCATTTT
J gene: TRBJ2-2; clone size: NA; V gene: TRBV30; D gene: NA; CDR3 protein: CAWESAYRANTGELFF; CDR3 DNA: TGTGCCTGGGAGAGTGCTTACAGGGCGAACACCGGGGAGCTGTTTTTT
J gene: TRBJ1-2; clone size: NA; V gene: TRBV18; D gene: TRBD1; CDR3 protein: CASSQRGQDYGYTF; CDR3 DNA: TGTGCCAGCTCTCAGAGGGGACAGGACTATGGCTACACCTTC
J gene: TRBJ2-5; clone size: NA; V gene: TRBV24-1; D gene: NA; CDR3 protein: CATGQGKTQYF; CDR3 DNA: TGTGCCACGGGCCAGGGAAAGACCCAGTACTTC
J gene: TRBJ2-2; clone size: NA; V gene: TRBV7-2; D gene: NA; CDR3 protein: CASSLNLATGELFF; CDR3 DNA: TGTGCCAGCAGCTTAAACCTGGCGACCGGGGAGCTGTTTTTT
J gene: TRBJ1-1; clone size: NA; V gene: TRBV19; D gene: NA; CDR3 protein: CASLPGPWNTEAFF; CDR3 DNA: TGTGCCAGTTTACCAGGGCCGTGGAACACTGAAGCTTTCTTT
J gene: TRBJ2-1; clone size: NA; V gene: TRBV5-4; D gene: TRBD2; CDR3 protein: CASSSSGRRDSVEQFF; CDR3 DNA: TGTGCCAGCAGCTCGAGCGGGAGAAGGGATAGTGTTGAGCAGTTCTTC
J gene: TRBJ2-5; clone size: NA; V gene: TRBV30; D gene: NA; CDR3 protein: CAWRRSWGETQYF; CDR3 DNA: TGTGCCTGGAGGCGGTCATGGGGAGAGACCCAGTACTTC
J gene: TRBJ2-3; clone size: NA; V gene: TRBV27; D gene: NA; CDR3 protein: CASSLRIKEADTQYF; CDR3 DNA: TGTGCCAGCAGTTTAAGGATCAAAGAGGCAGATACGCAGTATTTT
J gene: TRBJ2-3; clone size: NA; V gene: TRBV28; D gene: TRBD2; CDR3 protein: CASTPLAGADTQYF; CDR3 DNA: TGTGCCAGCACCCCACTAGCGGGGGCAGATACGCAGTATTTT